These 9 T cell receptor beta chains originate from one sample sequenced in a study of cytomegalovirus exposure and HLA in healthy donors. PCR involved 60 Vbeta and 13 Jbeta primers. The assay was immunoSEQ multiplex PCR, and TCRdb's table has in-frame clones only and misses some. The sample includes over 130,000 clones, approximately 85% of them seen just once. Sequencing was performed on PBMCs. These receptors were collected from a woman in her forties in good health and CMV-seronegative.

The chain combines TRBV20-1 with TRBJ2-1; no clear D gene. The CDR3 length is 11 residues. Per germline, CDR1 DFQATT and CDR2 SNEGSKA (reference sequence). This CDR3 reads CSADRSNEQFF. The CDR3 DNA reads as TGCAGCGCGGATCGATCCAATGAGCAGTTCTTC.

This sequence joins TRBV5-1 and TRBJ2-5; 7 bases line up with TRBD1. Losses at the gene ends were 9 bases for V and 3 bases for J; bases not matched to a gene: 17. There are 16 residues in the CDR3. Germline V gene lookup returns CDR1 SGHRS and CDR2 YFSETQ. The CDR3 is CAIPSPKRDREETQYF. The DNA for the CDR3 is TGCGCCATCCCCTCCCCCAAACGCGACAGGGAAGAGACCCAGTACTTC.

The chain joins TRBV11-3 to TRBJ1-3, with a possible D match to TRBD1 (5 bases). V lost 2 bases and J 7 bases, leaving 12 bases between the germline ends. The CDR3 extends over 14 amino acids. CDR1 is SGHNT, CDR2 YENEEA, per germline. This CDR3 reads CASSLQGFVNTIYF. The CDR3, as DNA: TGTGCCAGCAGCTTACAGGGATTCGTGAACACCATATATTTT. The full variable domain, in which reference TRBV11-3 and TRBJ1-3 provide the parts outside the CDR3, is EAGVVQSPRYKIIEKKQPVAFWCNPISGHNTLYWYLQNLGQGPELLIRYENEEAVDDSQLPKDRFSAERLKGVDSTLKIQPAELGDSAVYLCASSLQGFVNTIYFGEGSWLTVV.

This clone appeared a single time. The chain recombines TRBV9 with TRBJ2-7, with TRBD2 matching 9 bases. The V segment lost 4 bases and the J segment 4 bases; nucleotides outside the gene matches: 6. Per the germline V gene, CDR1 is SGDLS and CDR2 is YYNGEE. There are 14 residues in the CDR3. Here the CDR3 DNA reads TGTGCCAGCAGCCCCGCGGGAGGGCCGTACGAGCAGTACTTC. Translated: CASSPAGGPYEQYF.

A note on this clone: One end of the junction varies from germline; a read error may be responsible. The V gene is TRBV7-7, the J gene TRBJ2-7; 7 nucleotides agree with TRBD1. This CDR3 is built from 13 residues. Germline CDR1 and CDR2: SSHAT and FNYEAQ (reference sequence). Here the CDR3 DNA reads TGTGCTAGCAGCTTAGACAGGGCCGGCGAGCAGTACTTC. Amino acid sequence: CASSLDRAGEQYF.

CDR3 bases: TGTGCCAGCAGCTTTCAAGAGTCGAAAGAGACCCAGTACTTC. Amino acids: CASSFQESKETQYF. The chain uses TRBV7-6 and TRBJ2-5; D not resolved. Per germline, CDR1 SGHVS and CDR2 FNYEAQ. This CDR3 is 14 amino acids long. Trimming pared 3 bases from V and 3 bases from J, leaving 11 bases between.

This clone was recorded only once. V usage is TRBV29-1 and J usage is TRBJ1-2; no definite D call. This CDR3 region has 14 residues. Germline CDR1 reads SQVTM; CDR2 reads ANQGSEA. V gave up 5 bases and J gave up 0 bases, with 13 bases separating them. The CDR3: CSVFSPPSNYGYTF. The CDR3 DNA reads TGCAGCGTTTTTAGCCCACCCTCTAACTATGGCTACACCTTC.

The CDR3 DNA reads as TGCGCCAGCAGGAATTTAGCGGGAGGGGTCCAAGAGACCCAGTACTTC. Protein sequence: CASRNLAGGVQETQYF. The chain is built from TRBV5-1 and TRBJ2-5, with 11 bases that match TRBD2. Germline CDR1 reads SGHRS; CDR2 reads YFSETQ. The CDR3 has 16 amino acids. V lost 5 bases to trimming and J lost 1 base; unmatched junction nucleotides: 7. The full variable domain, with the rest looked up from reference TRBV5-1 and TRBJ2-5, is KAGVTQTPRYLIKTRGQQVTLSCSPISGHRSVSWYQQTPGQGLQFLFEYFSETQRNKGNFPGRFSGRQFSNSRSEMNVSTLELGDSALYLCASRNLAGGVQETQYFGPGTRLLVL.

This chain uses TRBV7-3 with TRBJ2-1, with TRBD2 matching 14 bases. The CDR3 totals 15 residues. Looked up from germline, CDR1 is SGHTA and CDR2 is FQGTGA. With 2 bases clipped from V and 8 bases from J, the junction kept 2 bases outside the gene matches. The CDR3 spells CASSLGLAGGDEQFF. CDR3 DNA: TGTGCCAGCAGCTTAGGACTAGCGGGAGGAGATGAGCAGTTCTTC.